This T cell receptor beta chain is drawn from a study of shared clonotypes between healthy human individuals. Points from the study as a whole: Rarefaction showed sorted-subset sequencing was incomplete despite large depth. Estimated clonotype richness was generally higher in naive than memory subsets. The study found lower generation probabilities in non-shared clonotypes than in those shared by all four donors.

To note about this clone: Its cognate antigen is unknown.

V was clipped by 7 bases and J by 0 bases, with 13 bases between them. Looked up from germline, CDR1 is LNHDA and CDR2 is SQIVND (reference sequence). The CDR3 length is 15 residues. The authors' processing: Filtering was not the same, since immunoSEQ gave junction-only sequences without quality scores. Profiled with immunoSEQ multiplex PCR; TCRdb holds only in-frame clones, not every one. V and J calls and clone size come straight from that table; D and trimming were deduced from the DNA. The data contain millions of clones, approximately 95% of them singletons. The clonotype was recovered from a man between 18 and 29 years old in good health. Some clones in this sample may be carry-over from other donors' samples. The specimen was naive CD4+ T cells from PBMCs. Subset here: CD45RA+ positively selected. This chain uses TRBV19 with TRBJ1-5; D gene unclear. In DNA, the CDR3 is TGTGCCAGTACTCCTACGACGGGTAGCAATCAGCCCCAGCATTTT. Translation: CASTPTTGSNQPQHF.